This T cell receptor (beta chain) was documented in a study of blood T cell repertoires in COVID-19. In the study overall: Sites in the United States, Italy and Spain provided acute and convalescent COVID-19 samples. PBMCs, B-cell-depleted T cells, or T cells provided the cDNA or gDNA that made up the material.

Only a few counts were recorded for this clone. Authors' methods: Estimated nucleated cell counts came from reference gene primer amplification. TCRdb keeps only in-frame clones here, not all; method: immunoSEQ multiplex PCR. The D gene and trimming were derived from the DNA, and the V and J assignments and clone size from that table. The sample has fewer than 300,000 clones, about 80% seen once. With V trimmed by 4 bases and J by 3 bases, 9 bases remained unmatched. CDR1 and CDR2 from the germline V gene are SGHRS and YFSETQ. CDR3 length: 16 residues. Sequenced material: peripheral blood. This sequence originates from a woman at least 80 years old with acute or convalescent COVID-19. V is TRBV5-1 and J is TRBJ1-4; 7 bases agree with TRBD1. The CDR3 nucleotides read TGCGCCAGCAGCGAAGGGGGCAGGAGGGCTAATGAAAAACTGTTTTTT. Its translation is CASSEGGRRANEKLFF.